Presented here are 10 T cell receptor beta chains from one specimen sequenced in a study of cytomegalovirus exposure and HLA in healthy donors. 60 Vbeta and 13 Jbeta primers were used in PCR. The repertoire was sequenced with immunoSEQ multiplex PCR; TCRdb's copy has only in-frame clones and lacks some. Altogether about 120,000 clones are present, roughly 82% being singletons, with the ten largest covering about 5.8%. The source material was PBMCs. Receptor source: a man aged 18 to 29 in good health and CMV-seropositive.

The chain has TRBV4-2 and TRBJ2-7, with unresolved D. Per the germline V gene, CDR1 is LGHNA and CDR2 is YNFKEQ. The CDR3 spans 14 residues. Trimming removed 0 bases at V and 1 base at J, with 7 bases between. The CDR3 nucleotides read TGTGCCAGCAGCCAAGACCCGGGTTCCTACGAGCAGTACTTC. It is translated as CASSQDPGSYEQYF.

The gene calls are TRBV11-2 and TRBJ2-5, with TRBD2 identical over 7 bases. The CDR3 is 15 residues long. CDR1 and CDR2 from the germline V gene are SGHAT and FQNNGV. V lost 2 bases and J lost 1; bases outside the gene matches: 4. CDR3 sequence reads: CASSLWPGGQETQYF. The CDR3 DNA follows: TGTGCCAGCAGCTTATGGCCGGGGGGCCAAGAGACCCAGTACTTC. The full variable domain, in which reference TRBV11-2 and TRBJ2-5 provide the parts outside the CDR3, is EAGVAQSPRYKIIEKRQSVAFWCNPISGHATLYWYQQILGQGPKLLIQFQNNGVVDDSQLPKDRFSAERLKGVDSTLKIQPAKLEDSAVYLCASSLWPGGQETQYFGPGTRLLVL.

This clone occurred a few times. The chain recombines TRBV10-3 with TRBJ1-5, with D perhaps TRBD1 (5 bases). V lost 8 bases to trimming and J lost 3 bases, with 14 bases between them. CDR1 and CDR2 from the germline V gene are ENHRY and SYGVKD. CDR3 length: 14 residues. The CDR3 is CAIREGLNNQPQHF. CDR3 bases: TGTGCCATCCGGGAGGGACTGAACAATCAGCCCCAGCATTTT.

The rearrangement uses TRBV12-5 and TRBJ2-1, with TRBD1 as a possible D gene (6 bases). Trimming removed 6 bases from V and 2 bases from J, with 14 bases in between. This CDR3 region has 15 residues. Per germline, CDR1 LGHNT and CDR2 FRNRAP. This chain's CDR3 is CASGRLGAAYNEQFF. CDR3 sequence (DNA): TGTGCTAGTGGCCGATTGGGGGCAGCCTACAATGAGCAGTTCTTC.

A note on this clone: This CDR3 is also generated by other DNA sequences in the sample. V usage is TRBV5-1 and J usage is TRBJ1-2; D perhaps matches TRBD1 (5 bases). Trimming stripped 0 bases from V and 7 bases from J, with 10 bases between. Germline lookup yields CDR1 SGHRS and CDR2 YFSETQ. The CDR3 has 13 amino acids. The CDR3 DNA is TGCGCCAGCAGCTTGGTGGGGGGTAGTGGCTACACCTTC. Amino acids: CASSLVGGSGYTF.

The J gene is TRBJ2-3, the V gene TRBV7-9; 8 nucleotides line up with TRBD2. This CDR3 contains 13 residues. V lost 2 bases and J lost 5; bases outside the gene matches: 0. CDR1 is SEHNR, CDR2 FQNEAQ, per germline (reference sequence). CDR3: CASSLSGGDTQYF. The DNA for the CDR3 is TGTGCCAGCAGCTTAAGCGGGGGAGATACGCAGTATTTT. Using reference TRBV7-9 and TRBJ2-3 for the parts outside the CDR3, the full variable domain is DTGVSQNPRHKITKRGQNVTFRCDPISEHNRLYWYRQTLGQGPEFLTYFQNEAQLEKSRLLSDRFSAERPKGSFSTLEIQRTEQGDSAMYLCASSLSGGDTQYFGPGTRLTVL.

This clone was counted only a few times. V usage is TRBV5-5 and J usage is TRBJ1-6; 9 nucleotides align to TRBD1. V shed 0 bases and J 1 base; nucleotides not matched to a gene: 11. Germline CDR1 SGHKS, CDR2 YYEKEE (reference sequence). The CDR3 is 20 residues long. The CDR3 protein is CASSLARDRVDDSYNSPLHF. CDR3 DNA sequence: TGTGCCAGCAGCTTGGCCCGGGACAGGGTCGACGATTCCTATAATTCACCCCTCCACTTT.

J is TRBJ1-4 and V is TRBV6-1; TRBD1 aligns across 7 bases. This CDR3 spans 15 amino acids. The trim removed 2 bases at V and 7 bases at J, leaving 7 bases unmatched. Germline assignment: CDR1 MNHNS and CDR2 SASEGT. In DNA form, the CDR3 reads TGTGCCAGCAGTGAATACAGGGGTGTGAGTGAAAAACTGTTTTTT. Its translation is CASSEYRGVSEKLFF.

V gene TRBV5-4 combines with J gene TRBJ1-3, with D possibly matching TRBD1 (5 bases). Germline V lookup: CDR1 SGHNT, CDR2 YYREEE (reference sequence). Trimming left V 2 bases short and J 0 bases short, with 15 bases between. The CDR3 consists of 17 residues. DNA for the CDR3: TGTGCCAGCAGCTTCCCCGGGGGGGAGGCCTCTGGAAACACCATATATTTT. Translated: CASSFPGGEASGNTIYF.

This chain uses TRBV5-5 with TRBJ1-5; TRBD1 might be the D (6 bases). Germline V gene data show CDR1 as SGHKS and CDR2 as YYEKEE (reference sequence). The length of the CDR3 is 15 residues. V dropped 2 bases and J dropped 2 bases, with 11 bases sitting between them. The CDR3 DNA is TGTGCCAGCAGCTTCAGGGGTAGTGGCAATCAGCCCCAGCATTTT. Translating it yields CASSFRGSGNQPQHF. Looking up the rest from reference TRBV5-5 and TRBJ1-5 gives the full variable domain: DAGVTQSPTHLIKTRGQQVTLRCSPISGHKSVSWYQQVLGQGPQFIFQYYEKEERGRGNFPDRFSARQFPNYSSELNVNALLLGDSALYLCASSFRGSGNQPQHFGDGTRLSIL.